These 30 T cell receptor beta chains came from one sample sequenced in a study of shared clonotypes between healthy human individuals. Method: immunoSEQ multiplex PCR; TCRdb's copy keeps in-frame clones and lacks some. The table has some 690,000 clones, 90% seen once. Input material: memory CD8+ T cells from PBMCs. Subset described: CD45RO+ cells pooled with CCR7-negative TemRA cells. These receptor sequences come from a man aged 18 to 29 in good health. Some clones in this sample may be carry-over from other donors' samples.

The chain recombines TRBV6-5 with TRBJ2-7; a weak D match, TRBD1 (6 bases). The V gene's germline CDR1 is MNHEY and CDR2 SVGAGI. Between the trimmed V and J ends, which lost 6 bases and 4 bases, there was a span of 13 bases. The CDR3 loop spans 13 amino acids. The CDR3 DNA is TGTGCCAGCAGGGCAGGGGCCCGATACGAGCAGTACTTC. Residues: CASRAGARYEQYF.

The J gene is TRBJ2-7, the V gene TRBV28; a weak D match, TRBD1 (6 bases). V lost 5 bases, J lost 3 bases, and 14 bases lay in between. Germline CDR1 and CDR2: MDHEN and SYDVKM. This CDR3 is built from 14 residues. The CDR3 coding sequence is TGTGCCAGCAGTGGGGGACATACTGTCTACGAGCAGTACTTC. It translates to CASSGGHTVYEQYF.

The chain recombines TRBV4-1 with TRBJ1-3; tentatively, D is TRBD1 (5 bases). This CDR3 has 15 residues. Germline V gene data show CDR1 as MGHRA and CDR2 as YSYEKL. Trimming left V 6 bases short and J 0 bases short, with 12 bases between. CDR3 residues: CASSQNGASGNTIYF. CDR3 in DNA: TGCGCCAGCAGTCAGAACGGGGCCTCTGGAAACACCATATATTTT.

The chain couples TRBV6-5 to TRBJ2-7, with TRBD2 as a possible D gene (5 bases). The CDR3 is 14 amino acids. V lost 6 bases, J lost 4 bases, and 16 bases lay in between. In germline, CDR1 is MNHEY, CDR2 SVGAGI. Here the CDR3 DNA reads TGTGCCAGCAGCCCGCGGGCCTCCCGGTACGAGCAGTACTTC. Translated: CASSPRASRYEQYF.

The chain uses TRBV28 and TRBJ2-2; 7 bases map to TRBD2. Germline lookup yields CDR1 MDHEN and CDR2 SYDVKM. J gave up 1 base and V 8 bases, and 4 bases lay outside the gene matches. This CDR3 region has 14 residues. CDR3 DNA sequence: TGTGCCAGCCGTGGACTAGAGAACACCGGGGAGCTGTTTTTT. The encoded protein is CASRGLENTGELFF.

The J gene is TRBJ2-1, the V gene TRBV19; D not resolved. The CDR3 loop spans 12 amino acids. Germline lookup yields CDR1 LNHDA and CDR2 SQIVND (reference sequence). V lost 2 bases, J lost 10 bases, and 9 bases lay in between. The DNA of the CDR3 is TGTGCCAGTAGTATATTACGGCAGGAGCAGTTCTTC. Its translation is CASSILRQEQFF.

The genes are TRBV11-2 and TRBJ2-3; 9 positions match TRBD2. In germline, CDR1 is SGHAT, CDR2 FQNNGV. The J segment lost 5 bases and the V segment lost 1 base, leaving 7 bases of the junction unmatched. This CDR3 has 16 residues. CDR3 amino acids: CASSLVGGRAGDTQYF. The CDR3 DNA is TGTGCCAGCAGCTTAGTGGGCGGGAGGGCTGGAGATACGCAGTATTTT.

The V call is TRBV2, the J call TRBJ2-1, with 7 bases fitting TRBD2. The CDR3 runs 15 residues. In germline, CDR1 is SNHLY, CDR2 FYNNEI. V shed 4 bases and J 3 bases; nucleotides not matched to a gene: 6. The CDR3 loop reads CASSGRLAVYNEQFF. The CDR3 region has the DNA TGTGCCAGCAGTGGGAGGCTAGCGGTCTACAATGAGCAGTTCTTC.

The chain joins TRBV7-2 to TRBJ1-2; unclear D gene. The CDR3 has 10 amino acids. Germline values: CDR1 SGHTA, CDR2 FQGNSA. V was pared by 5 bases and J by 8 bases, with 6 bases between. The CDR3 reads CASSPGGYTF. The CDR3 DNA sequence: TGTGCCAGCAGCCCGGGAGGCTACACCTTC.

The rearrangement joins TRBV19 to TRBJ2-5; perhaps TRBD2 as D (5 bases). The CDR3 spans 16 residues. The germline CDR1 and CDR2 sequences are LNHDA and SQIVND (reference sequence). The V end lost 7 bases, the J end lost 4 bases, and 22 bases lay between the germline ends. The CDR3 region is CASTGDGTDLLETQYF. The DNA of the CDR3 is TGTGCCAGTACCGGGGATGGCACAGACCTTCTAGAGACCCAGTACTTC.

This rearrangement joins TRBV7-2 to TRBJ2-1, with 7 bases matching TRBD2. The CDR3 is 15 amino acids. Germline V gene sequence: CDR1 SGHTA, CDR2 FQGNSA. The V segment lost 1 base and the J segment 3 bases; nucleotides outside the gene matches: 3. CDR3 DNA: TGTGCCAGCAGCTTAGTTGCGGGGGTCTACAATGAGCAGTTCTTC. It specifies CASSLVAGVYNEQFF.

V is TRBV9 and J is TRBJ2-2, with a possible D match to TRBD1 (5 bases). Germline V CDR1 and CDR2: SGDLS, YYNGEE. V lost 1 base, J lost 2 bases, and 15 bases lay in between. The CDR3 loop spans 17 amino acids. CDR3: CASSVPRDSDNTGELFF. In nucleotides, the CDR3 is TGTGCCAGCAGCGTACCCAGAGACAGTGATAACACCGGGGAGCTGTTTTTT. Based on the CDR3 plus reference TRBV9 and TRBJ2-2, the full variable domain is DSGVTQTPKHLITATGQRVTLRCSPRSGDLSVYWYQQSLDQGLQFLIQYYNGEERAKGNILERFSAQQFPDLHSELNLSSLELGDSALYFCASSVPRDSDNTGELFFGEGSRLTVL.

The V call is TRBV29-1, the J call TRBJ2-7; TRBD1 agrees at 9 bases. The CDR3 runs 14 residues. The ends lost 7 bases at V and 3 bases at J; junction bases unmatched: 10. Germline V CDR1 and CDR2: SQVTM, ANQGSEA. In DNA form, the CDR3 reads TGCAGCGCCTCAGACAGGGGGGAATTCTACGAGCAGTACTTC. Translation gives CSASDRGEFYEQYF.

The chain recombines TRBV14 with TRBJ2-6; 15 bases map to TRBD2. Germline V gene lookup returns CDR1 SGHDN and CDR2 FVKESK. This CDR3 has 17 residues. J was trimmed by 2 bases and V by 8 bases; bases with no gene match: 4. Here the CDR3 reads CASLGLAGGPGANVLTF. CDR3 DNA: TGTGCCAGCCTCGGACTAGCGGGAGGGCCTGGGGCCAACGTCCTGACTTTC.

This chain connects TRBV5-5 to TRBJ2-2; no firm D call. Trimming shortened V by 0 bases and J by 1 base, and 7 bases separated the two germline ends. This CDR3 comprises 15 residues. Germline-derived CDR1 and CDR2 are SGHKS and YYEKEE (reference sequence). CDR3 amino acids: CASSLVRLNTGELFF. CDR3 coding DNA: TGTGCCAGCAGCTTGGTTCGGCTGAACACCGGGGAGCTGTTTTTT.

The chain uses TRBV2 and TRBJ2-2; 8 bases are a match to TRBD2. CDR3 length: 16 residues. CDR1 and CDR2 from the germline V gene are SNHLY and FYNNEI. Trimming cost V 3 bases and J 5 bases; bases outside gene matches: 8. The CDR3 loop is CASSEWAGGDTGELFF. CDR3 nucleotides: TGTGCCAGCAGTGAGTGGGCGGGAGGAGATACCGGGGAGCTGTTTTTT.

The chain employs TRBV6-1 and TRBJ2-5; TRBD1 matches at 9 bases. The V gene end was trimmed by 11 bases and the J gene end by 1 base; junction bases not matched to a gene: 8. The CDR3 spans 14 residues. Germline lookup yields CDR1 MNHNS and CDR2 SASEGT. This CDR3 reads CAGRDRETQETQYF. Written as DNA, the CDR3 is TGTGCCGGAAGGGACAGGGAAACCCAAGAGACCCAGTACTTC.

The gene calls are TRBV2 and TRBJ2-5; TRBD1 matches at 10 bases. This CDR3 is built from 14 residues. The V gene's germline CDR1 is SNHLY and CDR2 FYNNEI. Losses at the gene ends were 1 base for V and 7 bases for J; bases not matched to a gene: 3. The CDR3 DNA is TGTGCCAGCAGTGAAGGGGACAGGGGTGGGACCCAGTACTTC. Residues: CASSEGDRGGTQYF. Using reference TRBV2 and TRBJ2-5 for the parts outside the CDR3, the full variable domain is EPEVTQTPSHQVTQMGQEVILRCVPISNHLYFYWYRQILGQKVEFLVSFYNNEISEKSEIFDDQFSVERPDGSNFTLKIRSTKLEDSAMYFCASSEGDRGGTQYFGPGTRLLVL.

A word on this clone: At one end the junction does not follow the germline gene, possibly because of a read error. The rearrangement uses TRBV6-5 and TRBJ2-1; D is ambiguous. Germline CDR1 reads MNHEY; CDR2 reads SVGAGI. The CDR3 consists of 14 residues. The CDR3 DNA follows: TGTGCCAGCAGCTACTCCGGCCGTGACAATGAGCAGTTCTTC. It encodes CASSYSGRDNEQFF.

J is TRBJ2-7 and V is TRBV5-6; maybe TRBD1 (5 bases). V lost 4 bases to trimming and J lost 6 bases, with 20 bases between them. Germline V gives CDR1 SGHDT, CDR2 YYEEEE. CDR3 length equals 15 residues. Here the CDR3 reads CASSPEGAPGREQYF. The CDR3, as DNA: TGTGCCAGCAGCCCCGAAGGGGCCCCAGGCCGCGAGCAGTACTTC.

The chain employs TRBV7-9 and TRBJ2-5; D ambiguous. The V end lost 0 bases, the J end lost 2 bases, and 10 bases lay between the germline ends. CDR1 and CDR2 (germline): SEHNR, FQNEAQ (reference sequence). This CDR3 comprises 15 residues. The CDR3 protein is CASSLAIRIQETQYF. CDR3 coding DNA: TGTGCCAGCAGCTTAGCGATCAGAATACAAGAGACCCAGTACTTC.

This clone was observed a single time. The chain links TRBV4-1 to TRBJ2-2; D unclear. V was shortened by 4 bases and J by 4 bases, with 4 bases between the two germline ends. The CDR3 is made up of 12 amino acids. The germline gives CDR1 MGHRA, CDR2 YSYEKL. This CDR3 is CASSPPTGELFF. DNA of the CDR3: TGCGCCAGCAGCCCCCCCACCGGGGAGCTGTTTTTT.

The genes are TRBV7-6 and TRBJ1-1; D is unresolved. The CDR3 spans 14 residues. With 0 bases removed from V and 4 bases from J, the gap between germline ends came to 9 bases. The germline gives CDR1 SGHVS, CDR2 FNYEAQ. The CDR3 coding sequence is TGTGCCAGCAGCTTAGCGCTGGGATTCACTGAAGCTTTCTTT. Encoded protein: CASSLALGFTEAFF.

The rearrangement links TRBV28 to TRBJ2-3; TRBD2 agrees at 14 bases. Per the germline V gene, CDR1 is MDHEN and CDR2 is SYDVKM. Unmatched junction bases numbered 12, after V lost 6 bases and J lost 4 bases. The CDR3 has 18 amino acids. The CDR3 DNA is TGTGCCAGCAGCGACTACCGACTAGCGGGAGGGCAGGCAGATACGCAGTATTTT. Its protein is CASSDYRLAGGQADTQYF.

The J gene is TRBJ2-3, the V gene TRBV27; 12 nucleotides line up with TRBD2. The V gene's germline CDR1 is MNHEY and CDR2 SMNVEV (reference sequence). The junction had 4 bases not matched to a gene; V was cut back by 5 bases and J by 4 bases. The CDR3 has 15 amino acids. The CDR3 nucleotides are TGTGCCAGCAGTCAACTAGCGGGAGGTTCAGATACGCAGTATTTT. Translating it yields CASSQLAGGSDTQYF.

The gene calls are TRBV11-2 and TRBJ2-7; D gene unclear. V was pared by 1 base and J by 2 bases, with 12 bases between. The CDR3 covers 15 residues. The germline V gene has CDR1 SGHAT and CDR2 FQNNGV. This CDR3 is CASSLGPSYAYEQYF. CDR3 nucleotides: TGTGCCAGCAGCTTAGGGCCCAGTTATGCCTACGAGCAGTACTTC.

The V gene is TRBV11-3, the J gene TRBJ2-3; unclear D gene. CDR3 length equals 12 residues. Trimming cost V 3 bases and J 6 bases, with 7 bases left between them. The germline V gene has CDR1 SGHNT and CDR2 YENEEA. The CDR3, as DNA: TGTGCCAGCAGCTTCAGGACGGATACGCAGTATTTT. Its translation: CASSFRTDTQYF.

The J gene is TRBJ2-1, the V gene TRBV4-3, with 10 nucleotides matching TRBD2. Germline trimming cut 4 bases from V and 8 bases from J; bases unmatched to any gene: 14. Germline V gives CDR1 LGHNA, CDR2 YSLEER. The CDR3 has 17 amino acids. CDR3 loop: CASSPGLAGAKFHEQFF. In DNA, the CDR3 is TGCGCCAGCAGCCCGGGGCTAGCGGGAGCTAAGTTTCATGAGCAGTTCTTC.

The chain is built from TRBV25-1 and TRBJ2-5; weak D call: TRBD2 (7 bases). Germline assignment: CDR1 MGHDK and CDR2 SYGVNS. The CDR3 is made up of 17 amino acids. V was cut by 0 bases and J by 3 bases, with 17 bases left in between. The CDR3 sequence: CASSEYGEGGNEETQYF. CDR3 nucleotide sequence: TGTGCCAGCAGTGAATATGGCGAGGGGGGGAACGAAGAGACCCAGTACTTC. The full variable domain, its missing parts supplied by reference TRBV25-1 and TRBJ2-5, is EADIYQTPRYLVIGTGKKITLECSQTMGHDKMYWYQQDPGMELHLIHYSYGVNSTEKGDLSSESTVSRIRTEHFPLTLESARPSHTSQYLCASSEYGEGGNEETQYFGPGTRLLVL.

The chain uses TRBV28 and TRBJ1-1, with D possibly being TRBD1 (6 bases). Trimming stripped 1 base from V and 1 base from J, with 13 bases between. The germline CDR1 and CDR2 sequences are MDHEN and SYDVKM. The CDR3 is made up of 16 amino acids. CDR3 loop: CASSLSPWGQNTEAFF. The CDR3 DNA reads as TGTGCCAGCAGTTTATCCCCTTGGGGACAGAACACTGAAGCTTTCTTT. The variable domain in full, completed from reference TRBV28 and TRBJ1-1, reads DVKVTQSSRYLVKRTGEKVFLECVQDMDHENMFWYRQDPGLGLRLIYFSYDVKMKEKGDIPEGYSVSREKKERFSLILESASTNQTSMYLCASSLSPWGQNTEAFFGQGTRLTVV.